A selection of T cell receptor beta chains follows, all from one sample in a study of technical replicates of blood from several donors. Generated by immunoSEQ multiplex PCR, the TCRdb table keeps only in-frame clones and is missing some. This repertoire shows tens of thousands of clones, 75% to 95% found once; its top ten account for approximately 4%. Source material: PBMCs. The receptors were gathered from a human donor in good health. Some clones in this sample may be carry-over from other donors' samples. The CDR3 runs from the conserved cysteine through the conserved F or W. Fields, in order: V gene, D gene, J gene, CDR3 length, clone size, CDR3 protein, CDR3 DNA. A D gene is named only where the DNA matches it firmly. Size values are once, few and many counts, or a class for expanded clones, and some rows have none.

TRBV5-5	-	TRBJ1-1	15	-	CASSLDGGRRTEAFF	TGTGCCAGCAGCTTGGACGGGGGACGGAGGACTGAAGCTTTCTTT
TRBV2	TRBD1	TRBJ1-3	15	once	CASSRTGGIGNTIYF	TGTGCCAGCAGCAGAACAGGGGGCATTGGAAACACCATATATTTT
TRBV4-1	TRBD2	TRBJ2-3	19	-	CASSREVRGPGGSTDTQYF	TGCGCCAGCAGCCGGGAGGTCAGAGGGCCGGGGGGAAGCACAGATACGCAGTATTTT
TRBV5-6	TRBD1	TRBJ1-3	16	-	CASSWGQGVGGNTIYF	TGTGCCAGCAGCTGGGGACAGGGGGTAGGTGGAAACACCATATATTTT
TRBV19	TRBD1	TRBJ1-1	20	-	CASSMNFGDRGLYENTEAFF	TGTGCCAGTAGTATGAATTTTGGGGACAGGGGACTATATGAGAACACTGAAGCTTTCTTT
TRBV2	-	TRBJ1-1	13	-	CASWRGGYTEAFF	TGTGCCTCTTGGAGGGGGGGTTACACTGAAGCTTTCTTT
TRBV25-1	-	TRBJ2-3	15	-	CASSDRQGREDTQYF	TGTGCCAGCAGTGATCGGCAGGGTAGAGAAGATACGCAGTATTTT
TRBV19	TRBD2	TRBJ2-7	16	-	CASRYQAGGPLGEQYF	TGTGCCAGTAGGTACCAAGCGGGAGGGCCGCTCGGCGAGCAGTACTTC
TRBV18	-	TRBJ2-1	15	-	CASSPSGVFYNEQFF	TGTGCCAGCTCACCTTCCGGGGTTTTCTACAATGAGCAGTTCTTC
TRBV11-3	-	TRBJ2-7	15	-	CASSLGGEGDNEQYF	TGTGCCAGCAGCTTAGGGGGTGAGGGTGACAACGAGCAGTACTTC
TRBV5-1	TRBD2	TRBJ2-1	15	-	CASSHGTSGYNEQFF	TGCGCCAGCAGCCATGGGACTAGCGGATACAATGAGCAGTTCTTC
TRBV25-1	TRBD2	TRBJ2-7	14	once	CASSDMTSGYEQYF	TGTGCCAGCAGTGATATGACTAGCGGCTACGAGCAGTACTTC
TRBV5-1	TRBD2	TRBJ2-3	15	once	CASSIREDLTDTQYF	TGCGCCAGCAGCATCCGGGAGGACCTCACAGATACGCAGTATTTT
TRBV7-9	-	TRBJ2-7	14	-	CASSLYQASYEQYF	TGTGCCAGCAGCTTATACCAGGCCTCCTACGAGCAGTACTTC
TRBV29-1	TRBD1	TRBJ2-3	13	-	CSARTGFTDTQYF	TGCAGCGCACGGACAGGGTTCACAGATACGCAGTATTTT
TRBV20-1	-	TRBJ2-3	11	-	CSARSTDTQYF	TGCAGTGCTAGATCTACAGATACGCAGTATTTT
TRBV9	-	TRBJ1-4	15	once	CASSPGGATNEKLFF	TGTGCCAGCAGCCCGGGGGGGGCAACTAATGAAAAACTGTTTTTT
TRBV29-1	TRBD1	TRBJ1-1	13	-	CSVEDSRGTEAFF	TGCAGCGTTGAAGATAGCAGGGGGACTGAAGCTTTCTTT
TRBV5-4	TRBD1	TRBJ1-2	14	-	CASSWGTADYGYTF	TGTGCCAGCAGTTGGGGGACAGCCGATTATGGCTACACCTTC
TRBV18	TRBD1	TRBJ2-5	15	-	CASSPNTGGKETQYF	TGTGCCAGCTCACCGAACACAGGGGGCAAAGAGACCCAGTACTTC
TRBV30	-	TRBJ1-2	13	-	CAWSVSLEGGYTF	TGTGCCTGGAGTGTATCGCTAGAAGGTGGCTACACCTTC
TRBV18	TRBD2	TRBJ2-5	15	-	CASSPPSGARETQYF	TGTGCCAGCTCACCTCCTAGCGGGGCCCGGGAGACCCAGTACTTC
TRBV2	-	TRBJ1-1	13	few	CASSQGLGTEAFF	TGTGCCAGCAGTCAGGGCCTGGGGACTGAAGCTTTCTTT
TRBV6-5	TRBD2	TRBJ2-7	15	-	CASSRTSGRDYEQYF	TGTGCCAGCAGCCGGACTAGCGGGAGAGACTACGAGCAGTACTTC
TRBV7-6	TRBD1	TRBJ2-1	14	-	CASSLPQGNNEQFF	TGTGCCAGCAGCTTACCACAGGGGAATAATGAGCAGTTCTTC
TRBV15	TRBD2	TRBJ2-7	16	once	CATSRGRTSGSYEQYF	TGTGCCACCAGCAGAGGCCGGACTAGCGGCTCCTACGAGCAGTACTTC
TRBV6-1	TRBD1	TRBJ1-4	15	-	CASTSGQRTNEKLFF	TGTGCCAGCACCTCGGGACAGAGGACTAATGAAAAACTGTTTTTT
TRBV7-8	-	TRBJ2-2	12	-	CASSPGAGELFF	TGTGCCAGCAGCCCAGGGGCCGGGGAGCTGTTTTTT
TRBV29-1	-	TRBJ2-1	13	-	CSAGGWRANEQFF	TGCAGCGCCGGCGGGTGGAGGGCCAATGAGCAGTTCTTC
TRBV7-3	TRBD2	TRBJ2-3	16	-	CASSRLGRGATDTQYF	TGTGCCAGCAGCCGCCTCGGGCGGGGGGCCACAGATACGCAGTATTTT
TRBV4-3	TRBD2	TRBJ2-5	16	-	CASSQEPSGGVETQYF	TGCGCCAGCAGCCAAGAGCCTAGCGGGGGGGTAGAGACCCAGTACTTC
TRBV7-2	TRBD2	TRBJ2-7	13	-	CASSTGTRGRQYF	TGTGCCAGCAGCACCGGGACTAGGGGTCGGCAGTACTTC
TRBV9	-	TRBJ1-5	14	few	CASSVGVNDQPQHF	TGTGCCAGCAGCGTAGGAGTTAACGATCAGCCCCAGCATTTT
TRBV7-2	TRBD1	TRBJ1-5	13	-	CASSSGTGQPQHF	TGTGCCAGCAGCTCCGGGACAGGTCAGCCCCAGCATTTT
TRBV23-1	-	TRBJ2-2	12	-	CASGRRGGELFF	TGCGCCAGCGGCCGAAGGGGCGGGGAGCTGTTTTTT
TRBV10-3	TRBD1	TRBJ2-3	16	-	CAISTGTGGGTDTQYF	TGTGCCATCAGTACAGGGACAGGGGGTGGCACAGATACGCAGTATTTT
TRBV11-2	TRBD2	TRBJ2-1	15	few	CASSLGTSGRDEQFF	TGTGCCAGCAGCTTAGGGACTAGCGGGAGAGATGAGCAGTTCTTC
TRBV11-2	-	TRBJ2-1	15	-	CASSHLQGSYNEQFF	TGTGCCAGCAGTCACCTTCAGGGCTCCTACAATGAGCAGTTCTTC
TRBV2	TRBD1	TRBJ2-2	15	-	CASSWDRGRAGELFF	TGTGCCAGCAGTTGGGACAGAGGGCGTGCCGGGGAGCTGTTTTTT
TRBV19	-	TRBJ2-1	15	-	CASSKAASSYNEQFF	TGTGCCAGTAGTAAAGCAGCGAGCTCCTACAATGAGCAGTTCTTC
TRBV6-1	TRBD1	TRBJ1-2	14	-	CASSPRTGNYGYTF	TGTGCCAGCAGTCCGAGGACAGGGAACTATGGCTACACCTTC
TRBV7-2	-	TRBJ1-2	13	-	CASSSFGAGGYTF	TGTGCCAGCAGCTCTTTTGGGGCCGGGGGCTACACCTTC
TRBV29-1	-	TRBJ2-4	13	-	CSVAQGLKNIQYF	TGCAGCGTTGCCCAGGGTTTAAAAAACATTCAGTACTTC
TRBV4-1	TRBD2	TRBJ2-2	17	-	CASSQDLRGGNTGELFF	TGCGCCAGCAGCCAAGATCTTCGGGGGGGAAACACCGGGGAGCTGTTTTTT
TRBV5-4	TRBD1	TRBJ1-5	16	-	CASSWGGQGGNQPQHF	TGTGCCAGCAGCTGGGGGGGACAGGGAGGCAATCAGCCCCAGCATTTT
TRBV6-4	-	TRBJ1-2	14	-	CASSDSGGIYGYTF	TGTGCCAGCAGTGACTCGGGCGGGATCTATGGCTACACCTTC
TRBV5-1	-	TRBJ2-1	11	once	CASSQALEQFF	TGCGCCAGCAGCCAGGCACTTGAGCAGTTCTTC
TRBV19	-	TRBJ1-1	13	once	CASSIIANTEAFF	TGTGCCAGTAGTATAATAGCGAACACTGAAGCTTTCTTT